This T cell receptor (beta chain) is drawn from a study of blood T cell repertoires in COVID-19. The wider study: COVID-19 samples collected from the United States, Italy and Spain covered acute and convalescent phases. PBMCs, B-cell-depleted T cells, or T cells provided the cDNA or gDNA that made up the material.

Source study methods: Nucleated cell number was recorded as an estimate derived from reference gene primer amplification. The method was immunoSEQ multiplex PCR; TCRdb's version includes in-frame clones alone and lacks a portion of them. The V and J calls and clone size come from that table; D and trimming were worked out from the DNA. This sample has roughly 260,000 clones; about nine tenths occur once, and the top ten carry about 4.1%. The CDR3 consists of 18 residues. Trimming left V 8 bases short and J 1 base short, with 24 bases between. Germline V CDR1 and CDR2: MGHDK, SYGVNS. The origin of this receptor is a man aged 55 to 70 who had recovered from COVID-19. Material for sequencing was peripheral blood. J is TRBJ1-3 and V is TRBV25-1; D is perhaps TRBD1 (6 bases). The CDR3, as DNA: TGTGCCAGCCCCGGTGAGCCTGACAGGCAAAAGTCTGGAAACACCATATATTTT. Translation: CASPGEPDRQKSGNTIYF.